This entry concerns a single T cell receptor (beta chain). It lacks a known antigen. No quality values exist for individual bases; no much larger clone is one base distant. The CDR3 contains 18 residues, cysteine and phenylalanine counted. Only the CDR3 DNA stays, 54 bases, in frame from base 1. CDR1 SGDLS and CDR2 YYNGEE were looked up in the germline V gene. The germline V and J ends show losses of 3 bases and 2 bases respectively, and no gene match explains 12 bases of the junction. This sample stems from a study of blood T cell repertoires in COVID-19 (TCRdb year 2020). A note on the overall study: Samples covering the acute and convalescent phases of COVID-19 were provided by collaborators in the United States, Italy and Spain. Sample metadata almost always included a de-identified subject ID, COVID-19 status, age in years and sex. Deeply sampled blood TCRbeta repertoires from subjects exposed to, actively infected with, or recovered from COVID-19 were included in the dataset. HLA class I and class II types, where available, came from metadata supplied by the sample provider rather than from assay-based typing. Samples came from the ongoing ImmuneRACE study (first 160 participants) plus 1,254 subjects from 6 global collaborators. The repertoires were released in a freely available public database meant as a resource for research on the immune response to SARS-CoV-2. The material from the prospective study consisted of cDNA or gDNA derived from T cells, B-cell-depleted T cells, or PBMCs. Study-level results and caveats: The quantity of clinical and demographic metadata differed by source and by participant and was supplied without curation.

Participants in the prospective study were aged roughly 18 to 100 years, lived in some 24 United States geographic areas, and enrolled through a virtual design. To assign participants to cohorts, the prospective study relied on clinical history that participants themselves reported in a screening survey and a study questionnaire. ImmuneRACE Cohort 3 recovered participants were defined by two consecutive negative NP/OP PCR tests, healthcare professional clearance, or symptom resolution. In the prospective study, mobile phlebotomists collected whole blood, serum and a nasopharyngeal or oropharyngeal swab from each participant. Over a roughly 2-month period, participants in the prospective study had the option of providing additional blood draws and questionnaires. Before DNA extraction, prospective study blood samples were shipped either frozen or at room temperature. TCRbeta CDR3 regions were amplified from genomic DNA by means of the immunoSEQ Assay, a bias-controlled multiplex PCR. Per the source publication's procedure: Nucleated cell counts per sample were estimated from amplification of reference gene primers within the assay. Sequence reads were collapsed and filtered to measure the absolute abundance of every unique TCRbeta CDR3 rearrangement. For each sample, productive Simpson clonality was calculated as the square root of Simpson's diversity index over productive rearrangements. TCRdb retrieved this table from immuneACCESS and kept in-frame rearrangements only. Not all clones are present; in checked studies, unresolved V genes account for under half, and no reason is known for the remainder. V, J and clone size were drawn from that table, and D and trimming were deduced from the DNA. The sample profile shows 350,000 or so clones; roughly nine tenths of them were found once. The top ten constitute less than 20% of the sample.

The chain couples TRBV9 to TRBJ2-3; TRBD2 lines up with 10 middle nucleotides. This clonotype originated in a woman aged 25 to 39 who had recovered from COVID-19. Sequenced input: PBMCs or T cells enriched from blood (not recorded which). The nucleotide sequence is TGTGCCAGCAGCGCCGGGAGTAGCGGGGGGCTATTCACAGATACGCAGTATTTT. This is translated as CASSAGSSGGLFTDTQYF. The CDR3 plus the reference TRBV9 and TRBJ2-3 genes for the other parts give the full variable domain: DSGVTQTPKHLITATGQRVTLRCSPRSGDLSVYWYQQSLDQGLQFLIQYYNGEERAKGNILERFSAQQFPDLHSELNLSSLELGDSALYFCASSAGSSGGLFTDTQYFGPGTRLTVL.